This is a list of T cell receptor beta chains from one sample in a study of radiotherapy plus CTLA-4 blockade in lung cancer. TCRdb's table, derived via immunoSEQ multiplex PCR, lists solely in-frame clones and lacks some. The table has some 18,000 clones, around 88% seen once. The sequenced sample was peripheral blood, obtained from a patient treated with radiotherapy plus ipilimumab. Source of these receptors: a human donor with non-small cell lung cancer whose response to radiotherapy plus ipilimumab could not be evaluated. CDR3s leave out the opening cysteine and the closing phenylalanine or tryptophan. Each record gives: V gene, D gene, J gene, CDR3 protein. The D gene is left open where the match is weak.

V gene: TRBV28; D gene: -; J gene: TRBJ1-4; CDR3 protein: ASRPGVTNEKLF
V gene: TRBV19; D gene: -; J gene: TRBJ1-6; CDR3 protein: ASSTHTYLKGPSGSSPLH
V gene: TRBV11-3; D gene: -; J gene: TRBJ2-7; CDR3 protein: ASSRGGQSYEQY
V gene: TRBV2; D gene: -; J gene: TRBJ1-2; CDR3 protein: ASNVQGGPNYGYT
V gene: TRBV4-2; D gene: -; J gene: TRBJ1-4; CDR3 protein: ASSQDAQVRSEKLF
V gene: TRBV5-4; D gene: TRBD2; J gene: TRBJ2-5; CDR3 protein: ASSGTSGGSVETQY
V gene: TRBV10-1; D gene: -; J gene: TRBJ2-2; CDR3 protein: ASSEPGTGELF
V gene: TRBV28; D gene: -; J gene: TRBJ2-7; CDR3 protein: ASSFSLGVPSPDSTDEQY
V gene: TRBV19; D gene: -; J gene: TRBJ2-1; CDR3 protein: ASRSESSYNEQF
V gene: TRBV6-6; D gene: -; J gene: TRBJ1-6; CDR3 protein: ASSLQAGSYNSPLH
V gene: TRBV28; D gene: TRBD1; J gene: TRBJ2-7; CDR3 protein: ASSSTGATRREQY
V gene: TRBV2; D gene: -; J gene: TRBJ1-6; CDR3 protein: ASSVGYSYNSPLH
V gene: TRBV4-1; D gene: -; J gene: TRBJ2-7; CDR3 protein: ASSQAIQGYEQY